A single T cell receptor (beta chain) is shown here with its context. This clone has only a few counts. Its specific antigen is unknown. No quality values exist for individual bases; no much larger clone is one base distant. The treatment or condition label on this specimen signifies: some 20 received Ad26.COV2.S at low or high dose, single or two shots; about 5 received placebo; per-sample allocation not given. Repertoires of vaccine and placebo recipients were sequenced from samples taken on day 63 after the first injection. Cohort 1b enrolled 25 or so adults aged 18-55 years at a single site in Boston, USA, between 29 July and 7 August 2020. Ad26.COV2.S was a replication-incompetent adenovirus type 26 vector expressing a prefusion-stabilized SARS-CoV-2 spike protein from the original Wuhan strain. TCRbeta CDR3 regions were sequenced with the immunoSEQ Assay. After extraction, genomic DNA underwent amplification by bias-controlled multiplex PCR, followed by high-throughput sequencing. On the study's bioinformatics: To quantify the absolute abundance of each unique TCRbeta CDR3 region, sequences were collapsed and filtered. T cell fraction was estimated by normalizing TCRbeta template counts to usable DNA, which was measured by amplifying reference genes present in all nucleated cells. Repertoire TCRs were annotated as SARS-CoV-2-specific by exact matching of V gene, CDR3 amino acid sequence and J gene to a known reactive TCR set. MIRA supplied the reference SARS-CoV-2 TCR set, which was filtered for enrichment in COVID-19-positive ImmuneCODE repertoires so that public or cross-reactive TCRs were removed. Using the MIRA antigens, annotated TCRs were further analysed by specific ORF or by position within an ORF. Depth was the summed frequency of annotated unique rearrangements, while breadth was defined as annotated unique rearrangements over total unique productive rearrangements. Two-sided Wilcoxon rank-sum tests were used to compare TCR breadth between groups. TCRdb took this table from immuneACCESS and kept in-frame rearrangements with V and J called. Such tables lack part of the clones; where checked against another copy, unresolved V genes explain under half of the gap, and the rest is unexplained. V and J calls and clone size are as listed in that table; D and trimming were resolved from the DNA. The sample has 300,000 to 350,000 clones on record, around four fifths of them singletons. The ten largest clones take up 2% to 2.5% of the sample.

These data come from a study of Ad26.COV2.S vaccination and SARS-CoV-2 variants (TCRdb year 2021). Describing the broader study: Vaccine-arm donors were drawn from COV1001, a multicentre, randomized, double-blind, placebo-controlled phase I-IIa trial of Ad26.COV2.S in healthy adults. Ad26.COV2.S was given intramuscularly at 5x10^10 or 1x10^11 viral particles, as a single shot or as two shots 56 days apart. TCRbeta repertoire sequencing was used to assess the specificity and breadth of SARS-CoV-2-reactive T cell receptors after Ad26.COV2.S vaccination. A total of approximately 30 samples were included in the TCR-sequenced set, comprising roughly 19 Ad26.COV2.S vaccine recipients, 5 placebo recipients and 8 SARS-CoV-2 convalescent individuals. Trial participants were randomized into five groups of five, in which low-dose or high-dose Ad26.COV2.S was given once or twice, or placebo was given on both occasions. Throughout the experiments and outcome assessment, investigators stayed blinded to trial group allocation.

Broader findings and caveats from the paper: According to the authors, total T cell responses may have been underestimated by the TCR breadth and depth analyses. Vaccine and placebo recipients had comparable non-spike TCR breadth, which fits with the vaccine containing only spike. Compared with placebo recipients, Ad26.COV2.S recipients showed higher spike-specific TCR breadth (P = 0.0014). After vaccination, substantial breadth of spike-specific CD8+ and CD4+ T cell responses was reported. The study lacked the statistical power to compare responses across vaccine doses or regimens.

This clonotype originated in a person aged 18-65 years who received the Ad26.COV2.S COVID-19 vaccine or a placebo. The sample was peripheral blood, taken in a trial of Ad26.COV2.S vaccine versus placebo.

CDR3 protein: CASSLGGEPYEQYF. The DNA is TGTGCCAGCAGCTTGGGAGGGGAACCCTACGAGCAGTACTTC. Rearrangement joined TRBV5-4 to TRBJ2-7; the D segment may tentatively be TRBD1 or TRBD2, each giving 5 matched bases. The CDR3 has 14 amino acids, counting the end cysteine and phenylalanine. Only CDR3 DNA remains: 42 bases, in frame from the first base. CDR1 and CDR2 were assigned from the germline V gene (reference sequence) as SGHNT and YYREEE. V is reduced by 0 bases and J by 2 bases, leaving a spacing of 9 bases between them.